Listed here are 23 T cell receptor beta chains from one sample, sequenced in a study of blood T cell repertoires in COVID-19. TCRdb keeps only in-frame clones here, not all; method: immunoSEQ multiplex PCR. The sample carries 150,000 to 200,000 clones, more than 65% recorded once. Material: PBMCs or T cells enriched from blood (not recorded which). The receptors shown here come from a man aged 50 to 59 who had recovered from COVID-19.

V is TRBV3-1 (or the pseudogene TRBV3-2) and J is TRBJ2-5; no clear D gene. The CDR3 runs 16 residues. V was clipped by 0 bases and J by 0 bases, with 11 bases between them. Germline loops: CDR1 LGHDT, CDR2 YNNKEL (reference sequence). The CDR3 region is CASSQDLRLYQETQYF. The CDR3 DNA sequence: TGTGCCAGCAGCCAAGATTTGCGATTGTACCAAGAGACCCAGTACTTC.

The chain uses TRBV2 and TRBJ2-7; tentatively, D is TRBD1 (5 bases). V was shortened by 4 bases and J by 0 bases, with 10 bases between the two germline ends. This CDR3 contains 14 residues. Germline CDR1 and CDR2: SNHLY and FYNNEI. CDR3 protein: CASSGQRYSYEQYF. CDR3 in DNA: TGTGCCAGCAGTGGACAGCGTTACTCCTACGAGCAGTACTTC.

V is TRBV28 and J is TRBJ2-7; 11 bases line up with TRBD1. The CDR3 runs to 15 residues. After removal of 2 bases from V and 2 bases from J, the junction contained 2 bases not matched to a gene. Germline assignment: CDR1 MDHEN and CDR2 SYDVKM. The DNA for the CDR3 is TGTGCCAGCAGTTTAGGGACAGGGGGGACCTACGAGCAGTACTTC. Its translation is CASSLGTGGTYEQYF.

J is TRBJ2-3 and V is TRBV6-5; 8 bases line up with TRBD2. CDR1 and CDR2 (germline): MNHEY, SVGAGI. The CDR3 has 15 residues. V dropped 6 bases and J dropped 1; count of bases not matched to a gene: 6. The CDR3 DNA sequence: TGTGCCAGCAGCTCCGGGGGGGCTGGCACAGATACGCAGTATTTT. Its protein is CASSSGGAGTDTQYF.

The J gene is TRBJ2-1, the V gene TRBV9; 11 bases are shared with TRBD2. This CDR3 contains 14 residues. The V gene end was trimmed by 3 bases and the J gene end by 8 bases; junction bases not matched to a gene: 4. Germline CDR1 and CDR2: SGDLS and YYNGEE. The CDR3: CASSGTSGSDEQFF. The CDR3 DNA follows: TGTGCCAGCAGCGGCACTAGCGGGAGCGATGAGCAGTTCTTC.

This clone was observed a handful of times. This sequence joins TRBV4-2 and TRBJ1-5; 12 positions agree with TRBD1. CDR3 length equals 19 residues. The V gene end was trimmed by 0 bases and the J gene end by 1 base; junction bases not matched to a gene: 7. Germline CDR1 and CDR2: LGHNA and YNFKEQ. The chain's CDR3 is CASSQDPGTGGGSNQPQHF. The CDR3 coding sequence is TGTGCCAGCAGCCAAGACCCCGGGACAGGGGGCGGAAGCAATCAGCCCCAGCATTTT.

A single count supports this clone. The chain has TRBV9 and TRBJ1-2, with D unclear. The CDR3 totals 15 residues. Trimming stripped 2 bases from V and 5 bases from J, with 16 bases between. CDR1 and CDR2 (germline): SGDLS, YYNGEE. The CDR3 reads CASSVSTTSSYGYTF. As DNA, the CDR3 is TGTGCCAGCAGCGTTAGCACGACTAGTTCTTATGGCTACACCTTC. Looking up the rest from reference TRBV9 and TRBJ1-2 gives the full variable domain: DSGVTQTPKHLITATGQRVTLRCSPRSGDLSVYWYQQSLDQGLQFLIQYYNGEERAKGNILERFSAQQFPDLHSELNLSSLELGDSALYFCASSVSTTSSYGYTFGSGTRLTVV.

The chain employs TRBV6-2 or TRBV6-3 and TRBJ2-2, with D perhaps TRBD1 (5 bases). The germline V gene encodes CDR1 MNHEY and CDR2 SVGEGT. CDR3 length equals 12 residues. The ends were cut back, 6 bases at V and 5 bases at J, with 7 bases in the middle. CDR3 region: CASSRQTGELFF. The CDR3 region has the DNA TGTGCCAGCAGCCGACAGACCGGGGAGCTGTTTTTT.

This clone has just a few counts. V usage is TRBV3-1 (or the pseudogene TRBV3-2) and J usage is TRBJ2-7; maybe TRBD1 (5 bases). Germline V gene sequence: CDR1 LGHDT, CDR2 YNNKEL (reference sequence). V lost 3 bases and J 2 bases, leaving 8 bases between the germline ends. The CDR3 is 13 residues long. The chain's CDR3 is CASSHQGPYEQYF. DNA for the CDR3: TGTGCCAGCAGCCACCAGGGTCCCTACGAGCAGTACTTC.

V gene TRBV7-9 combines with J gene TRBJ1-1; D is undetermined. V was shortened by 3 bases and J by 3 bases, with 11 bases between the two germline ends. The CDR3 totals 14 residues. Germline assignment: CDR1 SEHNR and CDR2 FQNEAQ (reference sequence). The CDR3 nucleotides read TGTGCCAGCAGCTTTTCCGAGGTAGACACTGAAGCTTTCTTT. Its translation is CASSFSEVDTEAFF. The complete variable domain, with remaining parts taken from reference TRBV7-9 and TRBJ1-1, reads DTGVSQNPRHKITKRGQNVTFRCDPISEHNRLYWYRQTLGQGPEFLTYFQNEAQLEKSRLLSDRFSAERPKGSFSTLEIQRTEQGDSAMYLCASSFSEVDTEAFFGQGTRLTVV.

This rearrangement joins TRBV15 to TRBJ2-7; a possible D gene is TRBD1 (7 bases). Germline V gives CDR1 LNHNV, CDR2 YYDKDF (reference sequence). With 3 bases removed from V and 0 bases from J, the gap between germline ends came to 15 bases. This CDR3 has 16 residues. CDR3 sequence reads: CATSSMTGRSSYEQYF. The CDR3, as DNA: TGTGCCACCAGCAGTATGACAGGGAGGAGCTCCTACGAGCAGTACTTC. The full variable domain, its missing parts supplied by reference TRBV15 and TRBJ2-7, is DAMVIQNPRYQVTQFGKPVTLSCSQTLNHNVMYWYQQKSSQAPKLLFHYYDKDFNNEADTPDNFQSRRPNTSFCFLDIRSPGLGDTAMYLCATSSMTGRSSYEQYFGPGTRLTVT.

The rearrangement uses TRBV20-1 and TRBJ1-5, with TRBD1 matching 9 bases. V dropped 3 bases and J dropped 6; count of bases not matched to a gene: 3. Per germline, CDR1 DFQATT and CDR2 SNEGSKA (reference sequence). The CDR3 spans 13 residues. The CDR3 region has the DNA TGCAGTGCTAGTCCGGACAGGGGTCAGCCCCAGCATTTT. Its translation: CSASPDRGQPQHF.

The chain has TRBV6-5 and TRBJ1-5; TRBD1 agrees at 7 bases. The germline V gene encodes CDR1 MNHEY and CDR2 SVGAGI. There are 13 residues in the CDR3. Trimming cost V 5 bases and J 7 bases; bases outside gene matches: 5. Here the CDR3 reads CASSRDRAQPQHF. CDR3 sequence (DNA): TGTGCCAGCAGTCGTGACAGGGCCCAGCCCCAGCATTTT.

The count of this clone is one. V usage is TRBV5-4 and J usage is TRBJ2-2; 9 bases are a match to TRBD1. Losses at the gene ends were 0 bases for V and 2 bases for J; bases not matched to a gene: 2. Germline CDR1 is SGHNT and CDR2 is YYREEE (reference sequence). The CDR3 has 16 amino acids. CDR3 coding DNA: TGTGCCAGCAGCTTGGCGGGACAGGGAAACACCGGGGAGCTGTTTTTT. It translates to CASSLAGQGNTGELFF. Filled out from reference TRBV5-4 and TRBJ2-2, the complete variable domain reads ETGVTQSPTHLIKTRGQQVTLRCSSQSGHNTVSWYQQALGQGPQFIFQYYREEENGRGNFPPRFSGLQFPNYSSELNVNALELDDSALYLCASSLAGQGNTGELFFGEGSRLTVL.

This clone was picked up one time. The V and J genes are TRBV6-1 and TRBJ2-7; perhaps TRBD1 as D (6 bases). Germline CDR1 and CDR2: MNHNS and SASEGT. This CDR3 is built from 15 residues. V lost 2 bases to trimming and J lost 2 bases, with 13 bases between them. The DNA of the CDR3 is TGTGCCAGCAGTGAACCCGGACAGCCGGCCTACGAGCAGTACTTC. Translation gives CASSEPGQPAYEQYF.

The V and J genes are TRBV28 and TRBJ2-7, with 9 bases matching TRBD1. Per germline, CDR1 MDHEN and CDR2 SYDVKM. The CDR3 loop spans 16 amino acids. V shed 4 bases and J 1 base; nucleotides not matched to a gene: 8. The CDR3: CASSSGDRVASYEQYF. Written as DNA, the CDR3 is TGTGCCAGCAGTTCTGGGGACAGGGTGGCGTCCTACGAGCAGTACTTC. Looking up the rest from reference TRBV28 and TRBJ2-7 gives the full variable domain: DVKVTQSSRYLVKRTGEKVFLECVQDMDHENMFWYRQDPGLGLRLIYFSYDVKMKEKGDIPEGYSVSREKKERFSLILESASTNQTSMYLCASSSGDRVASYEQYFGPGTRLTVT.

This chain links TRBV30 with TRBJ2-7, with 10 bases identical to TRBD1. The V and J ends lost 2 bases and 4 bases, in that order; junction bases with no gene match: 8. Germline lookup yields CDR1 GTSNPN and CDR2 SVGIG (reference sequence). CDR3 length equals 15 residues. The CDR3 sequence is CAWSSPWTGGYEQYF. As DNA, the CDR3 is TGTGCCTGGAGTTCCCCATGGACAGGGGGTTACGAGCAGTACTTC.

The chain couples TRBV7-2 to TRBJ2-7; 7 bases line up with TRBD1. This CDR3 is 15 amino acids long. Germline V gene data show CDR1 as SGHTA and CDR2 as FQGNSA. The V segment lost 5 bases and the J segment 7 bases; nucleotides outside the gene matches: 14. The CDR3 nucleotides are TGTGCCAGCAGCCCCCGGGACAGTGTAATGGGGGAGCAGTACTTC. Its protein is CASSPRDSVMGEQYF.

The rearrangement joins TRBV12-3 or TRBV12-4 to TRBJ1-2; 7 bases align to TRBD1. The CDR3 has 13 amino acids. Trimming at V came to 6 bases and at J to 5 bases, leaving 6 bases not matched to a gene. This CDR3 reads CASRGDSLYGYTF. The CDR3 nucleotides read TGTGCCAGCAGAGGGGACAGCTTATATGGCTACACCTTC.

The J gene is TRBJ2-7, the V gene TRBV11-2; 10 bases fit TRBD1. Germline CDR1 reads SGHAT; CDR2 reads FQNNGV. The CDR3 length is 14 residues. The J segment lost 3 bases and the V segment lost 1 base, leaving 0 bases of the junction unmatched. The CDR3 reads CASSLGTGGYEQYF. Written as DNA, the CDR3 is TGTGCCAGCAGCTTAGGGACAGGGGGCTACGAGCAGTACTTC.

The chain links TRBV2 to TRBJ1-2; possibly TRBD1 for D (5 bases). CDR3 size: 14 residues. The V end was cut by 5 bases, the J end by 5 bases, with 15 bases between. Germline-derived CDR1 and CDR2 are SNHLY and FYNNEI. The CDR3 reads CASSSTAGLYGYTF. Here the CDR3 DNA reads TGTGCCAGCAGTTCTACAGCGGGGCTATATGGCTACACCTTC.

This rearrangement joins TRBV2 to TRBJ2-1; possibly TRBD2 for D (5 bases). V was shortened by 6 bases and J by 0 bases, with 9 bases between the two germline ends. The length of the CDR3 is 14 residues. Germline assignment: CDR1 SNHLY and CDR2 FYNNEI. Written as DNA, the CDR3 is TGTGCCAGCAGAACGGGGAGCTCCTACAATGAGCAGTTCTTC. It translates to CASRTGSSYNEQFF.

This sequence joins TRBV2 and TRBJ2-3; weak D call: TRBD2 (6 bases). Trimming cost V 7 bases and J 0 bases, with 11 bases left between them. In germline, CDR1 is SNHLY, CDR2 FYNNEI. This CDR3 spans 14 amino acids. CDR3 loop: CASTWDSSTDTQYF. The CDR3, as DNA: TGTGCCAGCACCTGGGACTCTAGCACAGATACGCAGTATTTT. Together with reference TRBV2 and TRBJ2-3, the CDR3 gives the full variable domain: EPEVTQTPSHQVTQMGQEVILRCVPISNHLYFYWYRQILGQKVEFLVSFYNNEISEKSEIFDDQFSVERPDGSNFTLKIRSTKLEDSAMYFCASTWDSSTDTQYFGPGTRLTVL.